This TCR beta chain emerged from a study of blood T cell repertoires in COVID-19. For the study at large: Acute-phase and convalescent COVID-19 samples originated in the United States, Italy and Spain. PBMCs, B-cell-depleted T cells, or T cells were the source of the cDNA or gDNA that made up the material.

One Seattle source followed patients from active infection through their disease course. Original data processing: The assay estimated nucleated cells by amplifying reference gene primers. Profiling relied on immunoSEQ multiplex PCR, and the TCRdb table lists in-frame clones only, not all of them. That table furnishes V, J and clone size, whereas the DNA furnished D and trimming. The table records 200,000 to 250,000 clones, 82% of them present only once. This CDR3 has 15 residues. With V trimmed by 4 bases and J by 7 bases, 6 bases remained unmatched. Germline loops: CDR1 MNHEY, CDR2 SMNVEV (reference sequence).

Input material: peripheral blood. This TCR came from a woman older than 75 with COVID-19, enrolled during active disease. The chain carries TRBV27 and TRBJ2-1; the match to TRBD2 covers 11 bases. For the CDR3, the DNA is TGTGCCAGCAGTTCTAGCGGGGGGATCCGGAATGAGCAGTTCTTC. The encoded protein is CASSSSGGIRNEQFF.